The present T cell receptor (beta chain) was sequenced within a study of blood T cell repertoires in COVID-19. About the research overall: COVID-19 samples, acute and convalescent, were from the United States, Italy and Spain. Sources were T cells, B-cell-depleted T cells, or PBMCs; the material itself was cDNA or gDNA.

The V end lost 5 bases, the J end lost 1 base, and 18 bases lay between the germline ends. CDR1 is SGHTA and CDR2 is FQGNSA in the germline V gene. CDR3 size: 16 residues. Original analysis: Amplifying reference gene primers gave estimates of nucleated cell counts. Method: immunoSEQ multiplex PCR; TCRdb's copy keeps in-frame clones and lacks some. V, J and clone size reflect that table, while D and trimming were determined from the DNA. The data contain roughly 260,000 clones, more than 70% of them singletons. The V gene is TRBV7-2, the J gene TRBJ2-7; TRBD2 might be the D (5 bases). The sample taken for sequencing was peripheral blood. This TCR came from a woman under 30 with acute or convalescent COVID-19. In DNA form, the CDR3 reads TGTGCCAGCAGCCAAAGCGCTAGCCGATATTCCTACGAGCAGTACTTC. It yields the protein CASSQSASRYSYEQYF. Full variable domain (rest looked up from reference TRBV7-2 and TRBJ2-7): GAGVSQSPSNKVTEKGKDVELRCDPISGHTALYWYRQSLGQGLEFLIYFQGNSAPDKSGLPSDRFSAERTGGSVSTLTIQRTQQEDSAVYLCASSQSASRYSYEQYFGPGTRLTVT.